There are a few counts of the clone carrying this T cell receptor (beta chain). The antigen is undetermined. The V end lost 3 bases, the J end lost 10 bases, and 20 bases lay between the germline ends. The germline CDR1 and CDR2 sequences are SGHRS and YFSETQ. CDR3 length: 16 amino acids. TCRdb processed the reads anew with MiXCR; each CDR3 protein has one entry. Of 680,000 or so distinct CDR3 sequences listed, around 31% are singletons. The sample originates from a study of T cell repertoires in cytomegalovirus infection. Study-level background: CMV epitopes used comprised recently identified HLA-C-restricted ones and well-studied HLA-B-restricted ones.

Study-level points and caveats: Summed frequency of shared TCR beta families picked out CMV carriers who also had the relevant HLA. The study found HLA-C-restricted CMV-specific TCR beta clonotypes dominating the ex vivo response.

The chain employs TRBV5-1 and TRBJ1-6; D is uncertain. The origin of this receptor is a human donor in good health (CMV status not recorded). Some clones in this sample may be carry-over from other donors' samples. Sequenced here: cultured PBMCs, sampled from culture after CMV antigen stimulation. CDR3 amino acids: CASSYTGSSLKSPLHF. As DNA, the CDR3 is TGCGCCAGCAGCTACACCGGGAGTTCACTGAAGTCACCCCTCCACTTT.